Described below is a single T cell receptor beta chain sequence and its context. This sample is part of a study of blood T cell repertoires in COVID-19. Whole-study context: Collection of acute and convalescent COVID-19 samples took place in the United States, Italy and Spain. In each case, the material was cDNA or gDNA derived from T cells, B-cell-depleted T cells, or PBMCs.

The repertoire was sequenced with immunoSEQ multiplex PCR; TCRdb's copy has only in-frame clones and lacks some. The sample includes roughly 190,000 clones, about nine tenths of them seen just once. CDR1 is SNHLY and CDR2 is FYNNEI in the germline V gene. The CDR3 runs 15 residues. Trimming took 6 bases from V and 1 from J, leaving 13 bases between them. Assignment of participants to cohorts was predicated upon participant-reported clinical history. Each recovered donor of Cohort 3 presented with two negative PCRs, clearance, or symptom resolution. V and J are TRBV2 and TRBJ1-5; a possible D gene is TRBD1 (6 bases). The clonotype was recovered from a woman aged 18-29 years who had recovered from COVID-19. Material for sequencing was PBMCs or T cells enriched from blood (not recorded which). CDR3 nucleotides: TGTGCCAGCAGACCGGACAGATTGAGCAATCAGCCCCAGCATTTT. Translated, it gives CASRPDRLSNQPQHF.